This entry describes one T cell receptor beta chain. This clonotype was detected only a few times. Its antigen specificity is not known. Base qualities are not provided; no much larger clone lies one nucleotide away. Libraries came from 5' RACE. The sample was run on an Illumina HiSeq 2000. Template switching introduced a universal primer binding site; the final cDNA contained a unique molecular identifier, enabling accurate counting of TCR cDNA molecules. First-strand cDNA for TCR alpha and beta chains was synthesized from specific primers in the conserved constant-segment region. To control for contamination, every cDNA library carried two barcodes: a SMART-Mk sample barcode plus Illumina barcodes. TruSeq adapter sequences along with Illumina sample barcodes were introduced in two successive PCR steps. The Illumina HiSeq platform was used with custom primers to sequence TCR alpha and beta cDNA libraries. In the source study's methods: MiGEC was used to process raw reads and extract unique molecular identifiers, and MiXCR was used to find CDR3 positions. For each individual, recombination models were inferred using an EM algorithm with the repgenHMM and IGoR tools. The tcR package in R was used for shared clonotype analysis, with sharing normalized by the product of cloneset sizes. To study raw recombination without the effects of thymic and clonal selection, out-of-frame nonproductive sequences were analyzed. TCRdb trimmed public reads at Q25 via fastp, called clones via MiXCR and kept in-frame beta chains. Rows with one shared CDR3 protein collapse into an entry with the most common genes and DNA. These V and J calls are TCRdb output, not the study's own analysis. The sample table contains hundreds of thousands of distinct CDR3 sequences; only one count was recorded for 5.5% to 6.5% of them. Under 2% of the sample is held by the ten biggest clonotypes.

The sample comes from a study of identical twins listed by TCRdb under 2016. Context from the whole study: The study deep-sequenced TCR alpha and beta repertoires from monozygotic twins, unrelated adults of various ages and cord blood to test whether fetal clonotypes persist. To rule out contamination, replicate twin experiments were performed at different times with different library preparation protocols. The paper as a whole reports these results and caveats: Out-of-frame TCR alpha sequences shared between twins showed an excess of low generation-probability sequences compared with coincidental sharing between unrelated individuals. Zero-insertion analyses could be partly confounded by invariant T cells such as MAIT and iNKT, though diverse VJ usage argued against such confounding for most clonotypes. The excess sharing between twins in beta out-of-frame sequences was weaker because fewer shared sequences reduced the signal-to-noise ratio. In monozygotic twins, out-of-frame TCR alpha sharing was systematically underestimated by recombination models, although the models agreed with sharing between unrelated individuals. Because the same donors could not be followed over many years, the conclusions relied on cross-sectional statistical analysis. Fewer insertions were carried by abundant cord blood beta clonotypes, a similar but weaker trend appeared in young adult naive repertoires, and no such trend appeared in memory repertoires.

All donors were healthy Caucasians. The study also sequenced three unrelated non-twin adults: a male aged 18 to 30, a male aged 50 to 60 and a female aged 50 to 60. Miltenyi CD45RO+ enrichment and human naive T-cell isolation kits were used to isolate memory (CD45RO+) and naive T cells from PBMC. The CDR3 runs 12 amino acids, cysteine and phenylalanine included. Only the CDR3 DNA stays, 36 bases, in frame from base 1. The germline V gene specifies KGHDR as CDR1 and SFDVKD as CDR2. V was cut back by 3 bases and J by 7 bases, leaving a gap of 5 bases between them. The chain is encoded by TRBV24-1 joined to TRBJ2-2, with the D segment identity uncertain. Source material: naive T cells sorted from blood. This specimen's cell subset or site label, per the study, means: cells isolated with a human naive T-cell isolation kit. The clonotype comes from a man aged 18 to 30 in good health. The nucleotides read TGTGCCACCAGTGATGGGGACGGGGAGCTGTTTTTT. It translates as CATSDGDGELFF.